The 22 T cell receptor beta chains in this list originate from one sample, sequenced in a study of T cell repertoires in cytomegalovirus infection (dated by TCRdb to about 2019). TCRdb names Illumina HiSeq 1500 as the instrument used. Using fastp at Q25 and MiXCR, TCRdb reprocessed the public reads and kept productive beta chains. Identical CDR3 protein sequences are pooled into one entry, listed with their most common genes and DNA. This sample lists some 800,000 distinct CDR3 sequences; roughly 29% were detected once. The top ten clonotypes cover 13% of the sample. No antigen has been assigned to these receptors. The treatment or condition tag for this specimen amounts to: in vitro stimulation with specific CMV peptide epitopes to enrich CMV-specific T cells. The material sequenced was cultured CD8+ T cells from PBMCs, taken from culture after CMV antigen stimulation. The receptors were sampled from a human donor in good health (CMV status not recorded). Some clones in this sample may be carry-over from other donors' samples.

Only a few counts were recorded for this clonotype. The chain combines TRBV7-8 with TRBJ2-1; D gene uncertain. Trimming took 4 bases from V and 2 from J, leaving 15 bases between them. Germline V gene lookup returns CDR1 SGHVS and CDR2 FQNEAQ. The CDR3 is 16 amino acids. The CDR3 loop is CASSSLPEPPYNEQFF. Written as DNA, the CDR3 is TGTGCCAGCAGCTCACTTCCGGAACCCCCCTACAATGAGCAGTTCTTC.

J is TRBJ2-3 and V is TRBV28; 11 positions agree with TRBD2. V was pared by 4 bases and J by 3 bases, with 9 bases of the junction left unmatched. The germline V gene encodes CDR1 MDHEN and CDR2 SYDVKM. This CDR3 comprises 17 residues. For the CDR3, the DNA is TGTGCCAGCAGTTCCGCAGGGACTAGCGGAGGTACAGATACGCAGTATTTT. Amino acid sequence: CASSSAGTSGGTDTQYF.

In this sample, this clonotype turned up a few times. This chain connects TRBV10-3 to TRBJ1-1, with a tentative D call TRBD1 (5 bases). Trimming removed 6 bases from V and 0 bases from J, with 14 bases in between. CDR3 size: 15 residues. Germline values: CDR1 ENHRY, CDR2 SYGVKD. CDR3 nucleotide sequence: TGTGCCATCAGCTCCACCGGGACGGTGAACACTGAAGCTTTCTTT. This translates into CAISSTGTVNTEAFF.

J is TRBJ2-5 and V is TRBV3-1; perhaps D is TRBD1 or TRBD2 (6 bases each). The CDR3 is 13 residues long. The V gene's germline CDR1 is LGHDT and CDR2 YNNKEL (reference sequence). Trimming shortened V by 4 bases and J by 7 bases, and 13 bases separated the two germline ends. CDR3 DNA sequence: TGTGCCAGCAGCCTAGGGGGGCATCCGACCCAGTACTTC. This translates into CASSLGGHPTQYF.

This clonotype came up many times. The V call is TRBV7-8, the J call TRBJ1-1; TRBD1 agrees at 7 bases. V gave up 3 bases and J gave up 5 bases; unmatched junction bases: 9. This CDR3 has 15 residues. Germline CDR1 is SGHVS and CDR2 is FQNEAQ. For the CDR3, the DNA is TGTGCCAGCAGCTTCCCGAGGGGGCGCGAAACTGAAGCTTTCTTT. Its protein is CASSFPRGRETEAFF.

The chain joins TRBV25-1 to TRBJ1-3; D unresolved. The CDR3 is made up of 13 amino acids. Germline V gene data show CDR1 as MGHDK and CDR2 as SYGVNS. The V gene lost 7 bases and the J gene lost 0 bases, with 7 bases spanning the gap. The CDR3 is CASTRHSGNTIYF. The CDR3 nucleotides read TGTGCCAGCACCCGACACTCTGGAAACACCATATATTTT.

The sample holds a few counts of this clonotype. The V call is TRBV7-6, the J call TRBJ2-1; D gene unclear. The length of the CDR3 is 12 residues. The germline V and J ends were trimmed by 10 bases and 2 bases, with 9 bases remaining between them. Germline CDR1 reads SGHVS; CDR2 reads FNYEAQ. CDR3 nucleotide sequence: TGTGCCACCGAAGGGACCTACAATGAGCAGTTCTTC. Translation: CATEGTYNEQFF.

DNA for the CDR3: TGTGCCAGCAGTTTTCTGGGGAGAAGGGTCGCCTACAATGAGCAGTTCTTC. As protein: CASSFLGRRVAYNEQFF. The chain joins TRBV6-2 or TRBV6-3 to TRBJ2-1, with D perhaps TRBD2 (5 bases). Looked up from germline, CDR1 is MNHEY and CDR2 is SVGEGT. Trimming removed 4 bases at V and 2 bases at J, with 18 bases between. This CDR3 region has 17 residues.

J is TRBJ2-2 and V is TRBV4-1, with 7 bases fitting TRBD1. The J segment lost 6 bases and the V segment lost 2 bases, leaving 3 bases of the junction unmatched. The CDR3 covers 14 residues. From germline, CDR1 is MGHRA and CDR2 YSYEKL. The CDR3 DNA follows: TGCGCCAGCAGCCAACGGACAGGTCCCGGGGAGCTGTTTTTT. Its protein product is CASSQRTGPGELFF.

CDR3 residues: CASSLRGTGGYTF. CDR3 DNA sequence: TGTGCCAGCAGTTTGCGGGGGACGGGAGGCTACACCTTC. The rearrangement links TRBV12-3 or TRBV12-4 to TRBJ1-2, with D perhaps matching TRBD1 (5 bases). Trimming took off 3 bases at V and 8 bases at J, with 13 bases between the two ends. The CDR3 consists of 13 residues.

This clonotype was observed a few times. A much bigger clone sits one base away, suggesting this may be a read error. For the CDR3, the DNA is TGTGCCAGCAGCTTATTGGTAGATACGCAGTATTTT. Translated, it gives CASSLLVDTQYF. The gene calls are TRBV13 and TRBJ2-3; D uncertain. The germline V gene encodes CDR1 PRHDT and CDR2 FYEKMQ (reference sequence). This CDR3 comprises 12 residues. Deletions cut 2 bases from V and 5 bases from J, with 5 bases between. The full variable domain, its missing parts supplied by reference TRBV13 and TRBJ2-3, is AAGVIQSPRHLIKEKRETATLKCYPIPRHDTVYWYQQGPGQDPQFLISFYEKMQSDKGSIPDRFSAQQFSDYHSELNMSSLELGDSALYFCASSLLVDTQYFGPGTRLTVL.

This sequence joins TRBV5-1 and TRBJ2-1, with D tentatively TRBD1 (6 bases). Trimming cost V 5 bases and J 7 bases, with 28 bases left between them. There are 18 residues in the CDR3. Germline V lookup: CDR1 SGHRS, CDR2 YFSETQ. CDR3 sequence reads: CASSKYRRGAAGGNEQFF. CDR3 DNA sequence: TGCGCCAGCAGTAAATACCGCAGGGGAGCTGCCGGCGGGAATGAGCAGTTCTTC.

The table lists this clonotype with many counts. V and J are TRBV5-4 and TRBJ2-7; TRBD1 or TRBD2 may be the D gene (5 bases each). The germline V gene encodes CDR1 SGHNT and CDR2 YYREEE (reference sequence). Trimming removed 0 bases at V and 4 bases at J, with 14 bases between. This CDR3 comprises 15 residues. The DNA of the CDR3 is TGTGCCAGCAGCTTGGGAGGGGCAGGGTCATACGAGCAGTACTTC. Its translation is CASSLGGAGSYEQYF.

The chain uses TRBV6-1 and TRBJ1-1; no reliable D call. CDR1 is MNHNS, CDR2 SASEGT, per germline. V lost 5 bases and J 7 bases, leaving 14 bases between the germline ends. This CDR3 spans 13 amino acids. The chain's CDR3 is CASSWPDGYEAFF. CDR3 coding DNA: TGTGCCAGCAGTTGGCCGGACGGGTATGAAGCTTTCTTT.

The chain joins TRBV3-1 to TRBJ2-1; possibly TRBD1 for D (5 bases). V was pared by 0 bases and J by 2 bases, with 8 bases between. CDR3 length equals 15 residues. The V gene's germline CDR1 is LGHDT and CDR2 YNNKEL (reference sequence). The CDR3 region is CASSQELGPYNEQFF. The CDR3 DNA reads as TGTGCCAGCAGCCAAGAGTTGGGGCCCTACAATGAGCAGTTCTTC.

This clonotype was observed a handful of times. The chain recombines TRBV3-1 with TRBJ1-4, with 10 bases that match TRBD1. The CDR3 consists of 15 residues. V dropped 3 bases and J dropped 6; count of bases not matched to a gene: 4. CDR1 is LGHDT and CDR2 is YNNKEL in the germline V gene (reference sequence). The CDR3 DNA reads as TGTGCCAGCAGCCAGGGGACAGGGGCGTATGAAAAACTGTTTTTT. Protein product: CASSQGTGAYEKLFF.

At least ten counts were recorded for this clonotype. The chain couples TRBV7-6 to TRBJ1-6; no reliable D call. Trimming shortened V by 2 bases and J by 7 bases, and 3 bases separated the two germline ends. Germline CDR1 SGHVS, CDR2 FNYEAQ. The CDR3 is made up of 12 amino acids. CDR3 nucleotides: TGTGCCAGCAGCTTACAGAATTCACCCCTCCACTTT. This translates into CASSLQNSPLHF.

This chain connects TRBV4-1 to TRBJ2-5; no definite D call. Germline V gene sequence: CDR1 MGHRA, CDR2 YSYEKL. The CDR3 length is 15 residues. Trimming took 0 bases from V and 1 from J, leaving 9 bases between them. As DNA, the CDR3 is TGCGCCAGCAGCCAAGATTGGCCTGTCCAAGAGACCCAGTACTTC. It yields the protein CASSQDWPVQETQYF.

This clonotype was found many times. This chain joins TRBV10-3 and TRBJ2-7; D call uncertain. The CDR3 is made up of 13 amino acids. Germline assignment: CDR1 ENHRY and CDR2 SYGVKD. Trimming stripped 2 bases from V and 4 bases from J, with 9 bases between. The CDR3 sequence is CAISENWGYEQYV. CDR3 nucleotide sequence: TGTGCCATCAGTGAGAATTGGGGTTACGAGCAGTACGTC.

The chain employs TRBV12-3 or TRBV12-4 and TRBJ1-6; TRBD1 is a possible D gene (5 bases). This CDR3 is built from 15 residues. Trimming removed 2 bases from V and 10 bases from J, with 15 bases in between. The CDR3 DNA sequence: TGTGCCAGCAGTTTATCTGCGGGACTGGGATCACCCCTCCACTTT. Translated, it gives CASSLSAGLGSPLHF.

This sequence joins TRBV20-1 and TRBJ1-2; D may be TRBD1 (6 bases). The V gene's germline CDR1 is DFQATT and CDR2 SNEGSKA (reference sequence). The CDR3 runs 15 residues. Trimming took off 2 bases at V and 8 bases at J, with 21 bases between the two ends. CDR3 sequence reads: CSARPVGQGIDGYTF. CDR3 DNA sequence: TGCAGTGCTAGACCCGTGGGGCAGGGGATCGACGGCTACACCTTC.

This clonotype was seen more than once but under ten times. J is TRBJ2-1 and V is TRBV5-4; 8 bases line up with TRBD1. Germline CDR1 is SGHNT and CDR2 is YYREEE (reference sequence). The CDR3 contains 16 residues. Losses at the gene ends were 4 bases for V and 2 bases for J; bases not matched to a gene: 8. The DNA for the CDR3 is TGTGCCAGCAGCCCAACCGGGACAGGAACCTACAATGAGCAGTTCTTC. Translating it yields CASSPTGTGTYNEQFF.